Listed below are T cell receptor beta chains from one sample, sequenced in a study of human T cells and chemical hapten exposure. TCRdb independently ran MiXCR on the RACE reads; one entry per CDR3 protein. The sample lists over 300,000 distinct CDR3 sequences, 4.5% to 5.5% occurring once. This specimen was whole blood, taken in connection with sensitization to the hapten diphenylcyclopropenone (DPC). Receptors were obtained from a woman aged 50 to 65 with alopecia areata. Some clones in this sample may be carry-over from other donors' samples. Each CDR3 is given with its conserved first and last residue. Each record gives: J gene, CDR3 length, D gene, V gene, clone size, CDR3 DNA, CDR3 protein. The D gene is left open where the match is weak. Clone size appears in some rows only: once, few, many, or a class for an expanded clone.

J: TRBJ2-7; length: 14; D: TRBD2; V: TRBV29-1; size: many; DNA: TGCAGCGTGAAGCGGGAGGGCCAAGGATACGAGCAGTACTTC; CDR3: CSVKREGQGYEQYF
J: TRBJ1-3; length: 15; D: .; V: TRBV28; size: many; DNA: TGTGCCAGCAGTCCGTCGGGGTACTCTGGAAACACCATATATTTT; CDR3: CASSPSGYSGNTIYF
J: TRBJ2-7; length: 12; D: .; V: TRBV29-1; size: few; DNA: TGCAGCGTTGAGGTCGGGGGAAACGAGCAGTACTTC; CDR3: CSVEVGGNEQYF
J: TRBJ2-5; length: 13; D: .; V: TRBV5-1; size: .; DNA: TGCGCCAGCTCAAAGGCGTACCAAGAGACCCAGTACTTC; CDR3: CASSKAYQETQYF
J: TRBJ2-2; length: 14; D: .; V: TRBV28; size: many; DNA: TGTGCCAGCAGACTACAGGGGAACACCGGGGAGCTGTTTTTT; CDR3: CASRLQGNTGELFF
J: TRBJ1-5; length: 15; D: .; V: TRBV5-1; size: .; DNA: TGCGCCAGCAGCTCGAGTGGGGGGACGGGTCAGCCCCAGCATTTT; CDR3: CASSSSGGTGQPQHF
J: TRBJ1-5; length: 15; D: TRBD1; V: TRBV2; size: .; DNA: TGTGCCAGCAGGAGGGACAGGGAGGGGTATCAGCCCCAGCATTTT; CDR3: CASRRDREGYQPQHF
J: TRBJ2-2; length: 15; D: .; V: TRBV19; size: few; DNA: TGTGCCAGTAGTGACAGTACAAGGAGCACCGGGGAGCTGTTTTTT; CDR3: CASSDSTRSTGELFF
J: TRBJ2-1; length: 14; D: .; V: TRBV18; size: few; DNA: TGTGCCAGCTCACCCATGGGGGAGCACAATGAGCAGTTCTTC; CDR3: CASSPMGEHNEQFF
J: TRBJ1-1; length: 15; D: .; V: TRBV5-6; size: many; DNA: TGTGCCAGCAGCTTGTTGCTCAGGGAGAACACTGAAGCTTTCTTT; CDR3: CASSLLLRENTEAFF
J: TRBJ2-5; length: 13; D: TRBD2; V: TRBV2; size: many; DNA: TGTGCCACCGACCTAGCGGCGGGCGAGACCCAGTACTTC; CDR3: CATDLAAGETQYF
J: TRBJ2-6; length: 15; D: TRBD1; V: TRBV29-1; size: many; DNA: TGCAGCGTTGCTCAGGGGGCCACGGGGGCCAACGTCCTGACTTTC; CDR3: CSVAQGATGANVLTF
J: TRBJ2-5; length: 13; D: .; V: TRBV24-1; size: .; DNA: TGTGCCACCAGACCCGGGGCCCAAGAGACCCAGTACTTC; CDR3: CATRPGAQETQYF
J: TRBJ2-6; length: 22; D: TRBD1; V: TRBV10-3; size: many; DNA: TGTGCCATCAGTGAGTCGATTCAGACCTTTACAGGGGGTACTACTGGGGCCAACGTCCTGACTTTC; CDR3: CAISESIQTFTGGTTGANVLTF
J: TRBJ2-1; length: 12; D: .; V: TRBV11-2; size: many; DNA: TGTGCCAGCAGCTTAGGGTTATATGAGCAGTTCTTC; CDR3: CASSLGLYEQFF
J: TRBJ2-3; length: 15; D: TRBD2; V: TRBV13; size: few; DNA: TGTGCCAGCAGCTCTCTGACTAGCGGGGGCGATACGCAGTATTTT; CDR3: CASSSLTSGGDTQYF
J: TRBJ1-6; length: 12; D: .; V: TRBV30; size: .; DNA: TGTGCCTGGGAATTGGGCCCCTCTACCCTCCACTTT; CDR3: CAWELGPSTLHF
J: TRBJ1-1; length: 15; D: TRBD1; V: TRBV12-3/TRBV12-4; size: few; DNA: TGTGCCAGCAGTTCCGGGACAGGGGGCTTCGAGGGAGCTTTCTTT; CDR3: CASSSGTGGFEGAFF
J: TRBJ2-1; length: 16; D: .; V: TRBV12-3/TRBV12-4; size: few; DNA: TGTGCCAGCAGTCCGAATTCCGGGGGCCTTTACAATGAGCAGTTCTTC; CDR3: CASSPNSGGLYNEQFF
J: TRBJ2-1; length: 15; D: TRBD2; V: TRBV2; size: few; DNA: TGTGCCAGCATTATTCCGGGACTAGCGGGGAATGAGCAGTTCTTC; CDR3: CASIIPGLAGNEQFF
J: TRBJ2-3; length: 11; D: .; V: TRBV29-1; size: many; DNA: TGCAGCGTTGAAGATGGTGGTACGCAGTATTTT; CDR3: CSVEDGGTQYF
J: TRBJ1-3; length: 16; D: .; V: TRBV5-1; size: few; DNA: TGCGCCAGCACCGTTTCAGGGGCCCTCTCTGGAAACACCATATATTTT; CDR3: CASTVSGALSGNTIYF
J: TRBJ2-1; length: 16; D: TRBD2; V: TRBV5-1; size: many; DNA: TGCGCCAGCAGCTCCCATAGACTAGCGGGATGGGATGAGCAGTTCTTC; CDR3: CASSSHRLAGWDEQFF
J: TRBJ2-3; length: 15; D: TRBD2; V: TRBV20-1; size: .; DNA: TGCAGTGCTAGAGAGGCGGGGGGGAGCACAGATACGCAGTATTTT; CDR3: CSAREAGGSTDTQYF
J: TRBJ1-3; length: 16; D: .; V: TRBV7-7; size: few; DNA: TGTGCCAGCAGCTTAGCTTTGGCTACCTCTGGAAACACCATATATTTT; CDR3: CASSLALATSGNTIYF
J: TRBJ2-1; length: 12; D: .; V: TRBV7-9; size: many; DNA: TGTGCCAGCAGCCCAGGGGGGAATGAGCAGTTCTTC; CDR3: CASSPGGNEQFF
J: TRBJ2-6; length: 14; D: TRBD1; V: TRBV4-3; size: .; DNA: TGCGCCAGCAGCCAAGGATGGGACAGGGGGTCTCTGACTTTC; CDR3: CASSQGWDRGSLTF
J: TRBJ1-1; length: 13; D: TRBD1; V: TRBV2; size: .; DNA: TGTGCCAGCAGTGGGTTCCAGGGGGCGCATGCTTTCTTT; CDR3: CASSGFQGAHAFF
J: TRBJ2-5; length: 16; D: TRBD2; V: TRBV3-1; size: many; DNA: TGTGCCAGCAGCCAACGGCGGGGGGCTCTACAAGAGACCCAGTACTTC; CDR3: CASSQRRGALQETQYF
J: TRBJ2-1; length: 15; D: TRBD2; V: TRBV20-1; size: .; DNA: TGCAGTACCCTTTTTCTAGCGGGAGAGGGAAATGAGCAGTTCTTC; CDR3: CSTLFLAGEGNEQFF
J: TRBJ2-7; length: 13; D: TRBD1; V: TRBV5-1; size: many; DNA: TGCGCCAGCAGACAACAGGGGGCGAACGAGCAGTACTTC; CDR3: CASRQQGANEQYF
J: TRBJ2-1; length: 15; D: .; V: TRBV5-1; size: many; DNA: TGCGCCAGCAGCCAACAGGGCCGACCCTACAATGAGCAGTTCTTC; CDR3: CASSQQGRPYNEQFF
J: TRBJ2-3; length: 13; D: .; V: TRBV29-1; size: many; DNA: TGCAGCGTGGAGGACCGGTACACAGATACGCAGTATTTT; CDR3: CSVEDRYTDTQYF
J: TRBJ1-5; length: 14; D: .; V: TRBV7-2; size: .; DNA: TGTGCCAGCAGCTTCAGGGATAGCAATCAGCCCCAGCATTTT; CDR3: CASSFRDSNQPQHF
J: TRBJ1-6; length: 15; D: .; V: TRBV7-2; size: many; DNA: TGTGCCAGCAGCTTAGGTCAGGGAAATAATTCACCCCTCCACTTT; CDR3: CASSLGQGNNSPLHF
J: TRBJ1-2; length: 12; D: .; V: TRBV6-5; size: many; DNA: TGTGCCAGCAAAACAGGGATAGGAGGCTACACCTTC; CDR3: CASKTGIGGYTF
J: TRBJ1-1; length: 15; D: .; V: TRBV4-1; size: .; DNA: TGCGCCAGCAGCCAAGAGGCCGGAAGGAACACTGAAGCTTTCTTT; CDR3: CASSQEAGRNTEAFF
J: TRBJ2-3; length: 19; D: TRBD2; V: TRBV20-1; size: many; DNA: TGCAGTGCTAGTCGCCCCGGGACTAGCGGGAGGGCCCTCACTGGTACGCAGTATTTT; CDR3: CSASRPGTSGRALTGTQYF
J: TRBJ2-7; length: 14; D: .; V: TRBV13; size: few; DNA: TGTGCCAGCAGCTTAGAAAGGGCCCCCTACGAGCAGTACTTC; CDR3: CASSLERAPYEQYF
J: TRBJ2-3; length: 12; D: .; V: TRBV3-1; size: few; DNA: TGTGCCAGCAGCCAAGGACCGGAGGGGCAGTATTTT; CDR3: CASSQGPEGQYF
J: TRBJ2-6; length: 17; D: .; V: TRBV18; size: many; DNA: TGTGCCAGCTCACCGGCCAGGGATGCGCCTGGGGCCAACGTCCTGACTTTC; CDR3: CASSPARDAPGANVLTF
J: TRBJ2-6; length: 17; D: .; V: TRBV5-1; size: many; DNA: TGCGCCAGCAGCTTGGCCGGGACGTCGCCCGGGGCCAACGTCCTGACTTTC; CDR3: CASSLAGTSPGANVLTF
J: TRBJ2-7; length: 14; D: .; V: TRBV27; size: many; DNA: TGTGCCAGCAGTTTATTACCGGGGGCCTACGAGCAGTACTTC; CDR3: CASSLLPGAYEQYF
J: TRBJ1-1; length: 13; D: TRBD1; V: TRBV28; size: many; DNA: TGTGCCAGCAGGACAGGGACGGACACTGAAGCTTTCTTT; CDR3: CASRTGTDTEAFF
J: TRBJ2-1; length: 16; D: TRBD2; V: TRBV6-5; size: .; DNA: TGTGCCAGCAGCGGCGGACTAGCGGGAACTTTCAATGAGCAGTTCTTC; CDR3: CASSGGLAGTFNEQFF
J: TRBJ2-1; length: 16; D: TRBD2; V: TRBV7-2; size: many; DNA: TGTGCCAGCAGCTCTCCCCCTCGCGGGAGCAGGGATGAGCAGTTCTTC; CDR3: CASSSPPRGSRDEQFF
J: TRBJ2-3; length: 13; D: .; V: TRBV5-1; size: many; DNA: TGCGCCAGCAGCTTAGGCATCGCAGATACGCAGTATTTT; CDR3: CASSLGIADTQYF
J: TRBJ1-4; length: 15; D: .; V: TRBV5-1; size: few; DNA: TGCGCCAGCAGCTTATCTCCAGGGGATGATGAAAAACTGTTTTTT; CDR3: CASSLSPGDDEKLFF
J: TRBJ2-3; length: 16; D: .; V: TRBV2; size: .; DNA: TGTGCCAGCAGTGAAACGGGCAGGGGATACACAGATACGCAGTATTTT; CDR3: CASSETGRGYTDTQYF
J: TRBJ1-6; length: 13; D: .; V: TRBV7-9; size: many; DNA: TGTGCTAGTGGGGTGGGGCGTAATTCACCCCTCCACTTT; CDR3: CASGVGRNSPLHF
J: TRBJ2-1; length: 13; D: TRBD2; V: TRBV7-9; size: few; DNA: TGTGCCAGCAGCTTAGCGGGGACTATCCTTCCGTTCTTC; CDR3: CASSLAGTILPFF
J: TRBJ2-5; length: 15; D: TRBD1; V: TRBV3-1; size: few; DNA: TGTGCCAGCAGCCGACGACAGGGTGATGGGCAGACCCAGTACTTC; CDR3: CASSRRQGDGQTQYF
J: TRBJ2-3; length: 16; D: .; V: TRBV20-1; size: many; DNA: TGCAGTGCTAGAGGCGGAGGGGGAGCACTCACAGATACGCAGTATTTT; CDR3: CSARGGGGALTDTQYF
J: TRBJ1-1; length: 15; D: .; V: TRBV20-1; size: many; DNA: TGCAGTGCGCGGTTAAGTAACAGGGTGAACACTGAAGCTTTCTTT; CDR3: CSARLSNRVNTEAFF
J: TRBJ2-7; length: 14; D: TRBD2; V: TRBV6-5; size: .; DNA: TGTGCCAGCAGTTACGGGGGGGTGGAGTACGAGCAGTACTTC; CDR3: CASSYGGVEYEQYF
J: TRBJ1-5; length: 13; D: .; V: TRBV29-1; size: many; DNA: TGCAGCGTGGCCGGGGACGTCTATCAGCCCCAGCATTTT; CDR3: CSVAGDVYQPQHF
J: TRBJ2-3; length: 19; D: TRBD2; V: TRBV7-2; size: few; DNA: TGTGCCAGCAGCCCCATGGGACTAGCGGGACCTCCTGGCACAGATACGCAGTATTTT; CDR3: CASSPMGLAGPPGTDTQYF
J: TRBJ1-2; length: 12; D: TRBD1; V: TRBV2; size: few; DNA: TGTGCCGCGGACAGGGAAAGCTATGGCTACACCTTC; CDR3: CAADRESYGYTF
J: TRBJ2-3; length: 14; D: .; V: TRBV20-1; size: few; DNA: TGCAGTGCTAGAGCCCAAAAATACACAGATACGCAGTATTTT; CDR3: CSARAQKYTDTQYF
J: TRBJ1-5; length: 15; D: .; V: TRBV19; size: .; DNA: TGTGCCAGTACCGCTACAGGGTTGAGCAATCAGCCCCAGCATTTT; CDR3: CASTATGLSNQPQHF